These T cell receptor beta chains were read from a single sample in a study of blood T cell repertoires in COVID-19. The repertoire was sequenced with immunoSEQ multiplex PCR; TCRdb's copy has only in-frame clones and lacks some. In the table there are roughly 200,000 clones, 70% to 90% of which are singletons. Sequencing was carried out using peripheral blood. The source of these receptors is a woman in her 70s with active or convalescent COVID-19. The CDR3 runs from the conserved cysteine through the conserved F or W. Fields, in order: clone size, J gene, V gene, D gene, CDR3 length, CDR3 protein, CDR3 DNA. A D gene is named only where the DNA matches it firmly. A row's size may be missing; if present it is once, few, many or a size class.

.,TRBJ2-7,TRBV5-6,TRBD2,15,CASATGRGRPYEQYF,TGTGCCAGCGCAACGGGTCGCGGGAGGCCCTACGAGCAGTACTTC
.,TRBJ1-4,TRBV2,.,13,CASSPNRDGELFF,TGTGCCAGCAGCCCAAACAGGGACGGGGAACTGTTTTTT
.,TRBJ1-2,TRBV4-2,.,15,CASSQDRQSVNGYTF,TGTGCCAGCAGCCAAGATCGACAGTCGGTAAATGGCTACACCTTC
few,TRBJ1-1,TRBV7-9,TRBD1,14,CASSTGQENTEAFF,TGTGCCAGCAGCACCGGACAGGAGAACACTGAAGCTTTCTTT
.,TRBJ1-1,TRBV18,.,14,CASSPAGGNTEAFF,TGTGCCAGCTCACCAGCAGGAGGGAACACTGAAGCTTTCTTT
few,TRBJ2-1,TRBV6-5,.,12,CATTLPTLGQFF,TGTGCCACCACACTACCTACACTGGGGCAGTTCTTC
.,TRBJ1-2,TRBV11-3,.,13,CASSLDENYGYTF,TGTGCCAGCAGCTTAGATGAGAACTATGGCTACACCTTC
.,TRBJ2-7,TRBV4-1,.,15,CASSQDINELYEQYF,TGCGCCAGCAGCCAAGATATCAATGAGCTCTACGAGCAGTACTTC
.,TRBJ2-2,TRBV30,TRBD2,14,CARGLAGDTGELFF,TGTGCCAGAGGACTAGCGGGGGACACCGGGGAGCTGTTTTTT
few,TRBJ1-6,TRBV30,TRBD1,13,CAWRDRGDSPLHF,TGTGCCTGGAGGGACAGGGGTGATTCACCCCTCCACTTT
.,TRBJ2-1,TRBV7-3,TRBD2,18,CASSLTGLAGGSYNEQFF,TGTGCCAGCAGCTTAACGGGACTAGCGGGAGGCTCCTACAATGAGCAGTTCTTC
.,TRBJ1-1,TRBV5-1,.,16,CASSLDSGFMNTEAFF,TGCGCCAGCAGCTTGGATTCAGGGTTCATGAACACTGAAGCTTTCTTT
.,TRBJ1-2,TRBV25-1,TRBD1,15,CASSEPGQGVYGYTF,TGTGCCAGCAGTGAGCCGGGACAGGGGGTGTATGGCTACACCTTC
.,TRBJ2-5,TRBV15,.,13,CATRSAARETQYF,TGTGCCACCCGTTCAGCCGCTAGGGAGACCCAGTACTTC
.,TRBJ2-1,TRBV21-1,.,14,CASSAAGGDNEQFF,TGTGCCAGCAGCGCCGCGGGAGGCGACAATGAGCAGTTCTTC
.,TRBJ1-4,TRBV11-1,.,13,CASSLFSGIELFF,TGTGCCAGCAGCTTATTTTCAGGGATTGAACTGTTTTTT
.,TRBJ2-7,TRBV3-1/TRBV3-2,TRBD2,15,CASSQDLGSGIGQYF,TGTGCCAGCAGCCAAGATCTGGGTAGCGGGATCGGGCAGTACTTC
.,TRBJ1-2,TRBV19,TRBD1,13,CASGPGTGFGYTF,TGTGCCAGTGGGCCCGGGACAGGGTTTGGCTACACCTTC
.,TRBJ2-3,TRBV29-1,TRBD1,14,CSVALGQGVHTQYF,TGCAGCGTTGCTCTGGGACAGGGAGTCCATACGCAGTATTTT
.,TRBJ2-7,TRBV28,.,19,CASSLRYAGRSRSSYEQYF,TGTGCCAGCAGTTTGCGGTACGCGGGGCGGAGCCGGAGCTCCTACGAGCAGTACTTC
.,TRBJ2-5,TRBV18,.,14,CASSPGLYQETQYF,TGTGCCAGCTCACCGGGCCTGTACCAAGAGACCCAGTACTTC
.,TRBJ1-3,TRBV11-2,.,16,CASSPNRRLSGNTIYF,TGTGCCAGCAGCCCAAATCGGAGGCTATCTGGAAACACCATATATTTT
.,TRBJ1-2,TRBV11-2,.,15,CASRAGTGFLHGYTF,TGTGCCAGCAGGGCTGGCACAGGGTTTCTTCATGGCTACACCTTC
.,TRBJ1-3,TRBV6-6,.,14,CASGNRVRGNTIYF,TGTGCCAGCGGTAACAGGGTGCGCGGAAACACCATATATTTT
.,TRBJ1-3,TRBV19,.,16,CASSPAGSSGGNTIYF,TGTGCCAGTAGCCCCGCCGGGTCCTCTGGAGGAAACACCATATATTTT
.,TRBJ2-3,TRBV5-1,TRBD2,14,CASNGGRMTDTQYF,TGCGCCAGCAACGGCGGGAGGATGACAGATACGCAGTATTTT
.,TRBJ2-5,TRBV29-1,TRBD1,13,CSVGWTGRETQYF,TGCAGCGTTGGCTGGACAGGGCGGGAGACCCAGTACTTC
.,TRBJ1-2,TRBV14,.,15,CASSQRLGIYYGYTF,TGTGCCAGCAGCCAGCGGTTAGGCATTTACTATGGCTACACCTTC
.,TRBJ1-1,TRBV18,.,13,CASFRGENTEAFF,TGTGCCAGCTTCCGGGGGGAGAACACTGAAGCTTTCTTT
.,TRBJ2-6,TRBV9,.,15,CASNREGVGANVLTF,TGTGCCAGCAACCGAGAGGGGGTTGGGGCCAACGTCCTGACTTTC
.,TRBJ1-3,TRBV3-1/TRBV3-2,.,15,CASSQGQTSGNTIYF,TGTGCCAGCAGCCAAGGGCAAACCTCTGGAAACACCATATATTTT
.,TRBJ1-5,TRBV18,TRBD1,16,CASSPMGQGAHQPQHF,TGTGCCAGCTCACCGATGGGACAGGGGGCTCATCAGCCCCAGCATTTT
.,TRBJ2-2,TRBV5-1,.,14,CASSLDAGTGELFF,TGCGCCAGCAGCTTGGACGCGGGGACCGGGGAGCTGTTTTTT
.,TRBJ1-1,TRBV30,.,13,CAWTPGAENEAFF,TGTGCCTGGACTCCAGGGGCGGAAAATGAAGCTTTCTTT
.,TRBJ1-3,TRBV5-5,TRBD1,15,CASSLGQGAGNTIYF,TGTGCCAGCAGCTTGGGGCAGGGGGCTGGAAACACCATATATTTT
.,TRBJ1-5,TRBV6-5,TRBD1,15,CASFDRGYSNQPQHF,TGTGCCAGCTTCGACAGGGGATATAGCAATCAGCCCCAGCATTTT
.,TRBJ1-3,TRBV19,TRBD1,14,CASGDSSRGNTIYF,TGTGCCAGCGGGGACAGTAGCCGCGGAAACACCATATATTTT
.,TRBJ2-7,TRBV27,TRBD2,13,CASRLIAGGEQYF,TGTGCCAGCAGACTTATAGCGGGAGGAGAGCAGTACTTC
.,TRBJ2-1,TRBV6-2/TRBV6-3,TRBD2,17,CASSYFPRGEGVGEQFF,TGTGCCAGCAGTTACTTCCCGCGGGGGGAGGGAGTTGGTGAGCAGTTCTTC
.,TRBJ2-2,TRBV14,TRBD1,17,CASSRTRTGPATGELFF,TGTGCCAGCAGCCGAACCCGGACAGGGCCGGCCACCGGGGAGCTGTTTTTT
.,TRBJ2-7,TRBV6-5,TRBD2,14,CASRPGTRGHEQYF,TGTGCCAGCAGACCCGGGACTAGAGGGCACGAGCAGTACTTC
.,TRBJ2-1,TRBV19,.,15,CASGPRRSRFNEQFF,TGTGCCAGTGGGCCTCGGAGGTCCCGTTTCAATGAGCAGTTCTTC
.,TRBJ2-1,TRBV9,.,13,CASSDRLYNEQFF,TGTGCCAGCAGCGATCGACTGTACAATGAGCAGTTCTTC
.,TRBJ1-3,TRBV11-2,.,12,CASSLSRNTIYF,TGTGCCAGCAGCTTATCACGGAACACCATATATTTT
.,TRBJ2-7,TRBV27,TRBD2,17,CASSELGTSGRTYEQYF,TGTGCCAGCAGTGAACTTGGGACTAGCGGGAGGACTTACGAGCAGTACTTC
few,TRBJ2-1,TRBV4-1,TRBD2,15,CASSQEGLADNEQFF,TGCGCCAGCAGCCAAGAAGGACTAGCTGATAATGAGCAGTTCTTC
once,TRBJ2-2,TRBV6-2/TRBV6-3,TRBD2,17,CASSYGAGGTNTGELFF,TGTGCCAGCAGTTACGGGGCGGGAGGAACGAACACCGGGGAGCTGTTTTTT
.,TRBJ2-7,TRBV28,.,14,CASRNAGFYYEQYF,TGTGCCAGCAGGAACGCCGGGTTCTACTACGAGCAGTACTTC
.,TRBJ2-1,TRBV5-1,.,13,CASSPGEQYEQFF,TGCGCCAGCAGCCCCGGGGAGCAATATGAGCAGTTCTTC
.,TRBJ1-4,TRBV5-4,.,15,CASSLWGGRDEKLFF,TGTGCCAGCAGCTTGTGGGGGGGTAGGGATGAAAAACTGTTTTTT
.,TRBJ2-2,TRBV9,.,15,CASSVVTSQTGELFF,TGTGCCAGCAGCGTAGTTACAAGTCAAACCGGGGAGCTGTTTTTT
.,TRBJ2-1,TRBV5-1,TRBD2,14,CASSLAGTSWEQFF,TGCGCCAGCAGCTTGGCCGGGACTAGCTGGGAGCAGTTCTTC
.,TRBJ1-3,TRBV5-1,TRBD1,16,CASSPDRGSRGNTIYF,TGCGCCAGCAGCCCTGACAGGGGGTCTCGTGGAAACACCATATATTTT
few,TRBJ2-7,TRBV7-2,TRBD2,16,CASQEGLAGGSYEQYF,TGTGCCAGCCAAGAAGGCCTAGCGGGGGGCTCCTACGAGCAGTACTTC
.,TRBJ2-5,TRBV5-1,TRBD2,15,CASSPASGPRGTQYF,TGCGCCAGCAGCCCAGCTAGCGGTCCTAGGGGGACCCAGTACTTC
.,TRBJ2-3,TRBV3-1/TRBV3-2,.,15,CASSQAYGSTDTQYF,TGTGCCAGCAGCCAAGCGTACGGGAGCACAGATACGCAGTATTTT
.,TRBJ2-7,TRBV29-1,TRBD1,14,CSVRTGTTSYEQYF,TGCAGCGTAAGGACAGGGACGACCTCCTACGAGCAGTACTTC
.,TRBJ2-5,TRBV4-1,TRBD2,17,CASSQGIAGGGQETQYF,TGCGCCAGCAGCCAAGGAATAGCGGGGGGGGGCCAAGAGACCCAGTACTTC
.,TRBJ2-7,TRBV4-1,.,13,CASSQGGSNEQYF,TGCGCCAGCAGCCAAGGAGGTAGCAACGAGCAGTACTTC
.,TRBJ1-2,TRBV5-1,TRBD1,19,CASSLDLRGTGFKNYGYTF,TGCGCCAGCAGCTTGGATCTCCGTGGGACAGGGTTCAAAAACTATGGCTACACCTTC